This is a list of T cell receptor beta chains from one sample in a study of identifying expanded T cells in peripheral blood. Profiled with immunoSEQ multiplex PCR; TCRdb holds only in-frame clones, not every one. The repertoire has over 100,000 clones, about 87% of them found once; the top ten carry more than 6.5%. The sequenced sample was blood. These TCRs come from a person between 18 and 69 years old in good health. Each CDR3 is given with its conserved first and last residue. The order of the fields is clone size, D gene, J gene, CDR3 length, V gene, CDR3 protein, CDR3 DNA. D genes are given only for firm matches. Clone size is shown for a subset of rows, as once, few, many or a class of expanded clone.

abundance: .; d_gene: TRBD1; j_gene: TRBJ1-1; len: 14; v_gene: TRBV5-4; CDR3aa: CASNLQGADTEAFF; CDR3nt: TGTGCCAGCAACCTCCAGGGGGCGGACACTGAAGCTTTCTTT
abundance: .; d_gene: .; j_gene: TRBJ2-7; len: 15; v_gene: TRBV5-1; CDR3aa: CASSLGTFGTYEQYF; CDR3nt: TGCGCCAGCAGCTTGGGGACCTTTGGGACCTACGAGCAGTACTTC
abundance: .; d_gene: .; j_gene: TRBJ1-3; len: 17; v_gene: TRBV23-1; CDR3aa: CASSQSIGWTSGNTIYF; CDR3nt: TGCGCCAGCAGTCAATCGATAGGTTGGACTTCTGGAAACACCATATATTTT
abundance: once; d_gene: .; j_gene: TRBJ2-3; len: 15; v_gene: TRBV7-3; CDR3aa: CASSPATRLADTQYF; CDR3nt: TGTGCCAGCAGCCCAGCAACTCGTCTAGCAGATACGCAGTATTTT
abundance: .; d_gene: .; j_gene: TRBJ1-1; len: 15; v_gene: TRBV28; CDR3aa: CASSSPGTSNTEAFF; CDR3nt: TGTGCCAGCAGTTCTCCCGGGACATCGAACACTGAAGCTTTCTTT
abundance: .; d_gene: .; j_gene: TRBJ1-2; len: 13; v_gene: TRBV7-2; CDR3aa: CASSLGLNYGYTF; CDR3nt: TGTGCCAGCAGCTTAGGTCTAAACTATGGCTACACCTTC
abundance: .; d_gene: TRBD2; j_gene: TRBJ2-3; len: 14; v_gene: TRBV9; CDR3aa: CASSVTAGGATHHF; CDR3nt: TGTGCCAGCAGCGTTACGGCGGGGGGCGCCACGCACCATTTT
abundance: .; d_gene: .; j_gene: TRBJ2-6; len: 17; v_gene: TRBV7-6; CDR3aa: CASSSRPVFPGANVLTF; CDR3nt: TGTGCCAGCAGCTCCCGACCCGTATTCCCTGGGGCCAACGTCCTGACTTTC
abundance: .; d_gene: .; j_gene: TRBJ2-5; len: 12; v_gene: TRBV5-1; CDR3aa: CASSLYPETQYF; CDR3nt: TGCGCCAGCAGCCTCTACCCGGAGACCCAGTACTTC
abundance: .; d_gene: .; j_gene: TRBJ1-1; len: 10; v_gene: TRBV20-1; CDR3aa: CSASRAMAFF; CDR3nt: TGCAGTGCTAGCAGGGCCATGGCTTTCTTT
abundance: .; d_gene: .; j_gene: TRBJ1-5; len: 17; v_gene: TRBV15; CDR3aa: CATSSNLATEVNQPQHF; CDR3nt: TGTGCCACCAGCAGTAATTTAGCGACAGAGGTGAATCAGCCCCAGCATTTT
abundance: .; d_gene: .; j_gene: TRBJ2-5; len: 11; v_gene: TRBV5-1; CDR3aa: CASTEEETQYF; CDR3nt: TGCGCCAGCACCGAGGAAGAGACCCAGTACTTC